A single sample is the source of the 13 T cell receptor beta chains below, sequenced in a study of cytomegalovirus exposure and HLA in healthy donors. Data came from immunoSEQ multiplex PCR; TCRdb stores just in-frame clones and leaves some out. The table lists over 250,000 clones, 75% to 90% of them singletons. The sequenced sample was PBMCs. These receptors were obtained from a young woman in good health and CMV-seropositive.

The chain employs TRBV9 and TRBJ2-5; a weak D match, TRBD1 (6 bases). The germline V and J ends were trimmed by 7 bases and 2 bases, with 12 bases remaining between them. Germline loops: CDR1 SGDLS, CDR2 YYNGEE. The CDR3 extends over 13 amino acids. The CDR3 region is CASEDGQQETQYF. CDR3 sequence (DNA): TGTGCCAGCGAAGATGGACAGCAAGAGACCCAGTACTTC.

The chain combines TRBV2 with TRBJ2-5, with 10 bases fitting TRBD2. The CDR3 extends over 13 amino acids. In germline, CDR1 is SNHLY, CDR2 FYNNEI. V gave up 6 bases and J gave up 5 bases; unmatched junction bases: 3. DNA of the CDR3: TGTGCCAGCAGCACAGCGGGAGGGGAGACCCAGTACTTC. It is translated as CASSTAGGETQYF.

V gene TRBV30 combines with J gene TRBJ1-5; the match to TRBD1 covers 7 bases. The V gene end was trimmed by 4 bases and the J gene end by 4 bases; junction bases not matched to a gene: 7. Germline V gives CDR1 GTSNPN, CDR2 SVGIG (reference sequence). The length of the CDR3 is 14 residues. The CDR3 nucleotides read TGTGCCTGGACAACCGGGACAGCTAATCAGCCCCAGCATTTT. It encodes CAWTTGTANQPQHF.

This clone showed up just a few times. The chain uses TRBV2 and TRBJ2-7; D is unclear. The germline V and J ends were trimmed by 6 bases and 0 bases, with 9 bases remaining between them. CDR3 length: 13 amino acids. Germline-derived CDR1 and CDR2 are SNHLY and FYNNEI. CDR3 residues: CASSGGSSYEQYF. The CDR3 DNA follows: TGTGCCAGCAGCGGCGGTAGCTCCTACGAGCAGTACTTC.

The rearrangement uses TRBV20-1 and TRBJ1-4, with D uncertain. From germline, CDR1 is DFQATT and CDR2 SNEGSKA (reference sequence). CDR3 length equals 10 residues. V dropped 5 bases and J dropped 7 bases, with 5 bases sitting between them. CDR3 residues: CSAGAEKLFF. The CDR3 DNA follows: TGCAGTGCTGGAGCTGAAAAACTGTTTTTT.

The table lists this clone with a few counts. The chain is built from TRBV28 and TRBJ2-6; maybe TRBD1 (6 bases). Trimming removed 5 bases from V and 1 base from J, with 15 bases in between. The CDR3 totals 17 residues. Per the germline V gene, CDR1 is MDHEN and CDR2 is SYDVKM. This CDR3 reads CASSRLSGASGANVLTF. In nucleotides, the CDR3 is TGTGCCAGCAGTCGCCTTTCAGGGGCGTCTGGGGCCAACGTCCTGACTTTC.

The chain is built from TRBV9 and TRBJ2-5, with 9 bases aligning to TRBD2. This CDR3 has 14 amino acids. J gave up 4 bases and V 3 bases, and 4 bases lay outside the gene matches. The germline V gene encodes CDR1 SGDLS and CDR2 YYNGEE. This CDR3 reads CASSAASGTETQYF. The CDR3 bases are TGTGCCAGCAGCGCGGCTAGCGGGACAGAGACCCAGTACTTC.

This clone was observed a few times. The rearrangement uses TRBV10-3 and TRBJ1-5; D remains unclear. The germline CDR1 and CDR2 sequences are ENHRY and SYGVKD. The CDR3 runs 14 residues. Between the trimmed V and J ends, which lost 4 bases and 0 bases, there was a span of 7 bases. CDR3 nucleotide sequence: TGTGCCATCAGTGCGGCAGGTAGCAATCAGCCCCAGCATTTT. Its translation is CAISAAGSNQPQHF.

The J gene is TRBJ2-3, the V gene TRBV6-4, with 7 positions matching TRBD1. The CDR3 covers 13 residues. Per the germline V gene, CDR1 is MRHNA and CDR2 is SNTAGT. V was pared by 2 bases and J by 5 bases, with 1 base of the junction left unmatched. This CDR3 is CASSDRGLDTQYF. The CDR3 nucleotides are TGTGCCAGCAGTGACAGGGGGCTAGATACGCAGTATTTT.

This clone has more than one count but fewer than ten. The rearrangement links TRBV5-1 to TRBJ2-7, with 9 bases aligning to TRBD1. There are 15 residues in the CDR3. CDR1 SGHRS and CDR2 YFSETQ come from the germline V gene. Germline trimming cut 3 bases from V and 0 bases from J; bases unmatched to any gene: 4. As DNA, the CDR3 is TGCGCCAGCAGCTGGGGGACAGGGAGCTCCTACGAGCAGTACTTC. Amino acids: CASSWGTGSSYEQYF. Looking up the rest from reference TRBV5-1 and TRBJ2-7 gives the full variable domain: KAGVTQTPRYLIKTRGQQVTLSCSPISGHRSVSWYQQTPGQGLQFLFEYFSETQRNKGNFPGRFSGRQFSNSRSEMNVSTLELGDSALYLCASSWGTGSSYEQYFGPGTRLTVT.

This chain uses TRBV5-1 with TRBJ2-5; D ambiguous. V lost 0 bases and J 1 base, leaving 7 bases between the germline ends. The CDR3 has 14 amino acids. Per the germline V gene, CDR1 is SGHRS and CDR2 is YFSETQ. The CDR3 here is CASSLEGTQETQYF. The CDR3 bases are TGCGCCAGCAGCTTGGAGGGCACCCAAGAGACCCAGTACTTC.

The rearrangement joins TRBV5-1 to TRBJ2-5; D ambiguous. The CDR3 loop spans 13 amino acids. Trimming removed 0 bases from V and 5 bases from J, with 8 bases in between. Germline CDR1 SGHRS, CDR2 YFSETQ. Here the CDR3 reads CASSLGPTETQYF. CDR3 coding DNA: TGCGCCAGCAGCTTGGGACCGACGGAGACCCAGTACTTC.

This rearrangement joins TRBV19 to TRBJ2-7; perhaps TRBD1 as D (6 bases). Germline CDR1 and CDR2: LNHDA and SQIVND (reference sequence). Trimming cost V 5 bases and J 0 bases, with 17 bases left between them. The CDR3 covers 16 residues. The CDR3 bases are TGTGCCAGTAGTCCCAGGGGTTTGGGGAGCTCCTACGAGCAGTACTTC. As protein: CASSPRGLGSSYEQYF.